One sample yielded the 7 T cell receptor beta chains listed below, sequenced in a study of identical twins. TCRdb passed the 5' RACE reads through MiXCR, listing each CDR3 protein once. The sample has more than 650,000 distinct CDR3 sequences, around 6% seen once; the top ten hold around 1.7%. The source material was naive T cells sorted from blood. Receptor source: a man aged 18 to 29 in good health.

This clonotype appeared many times. The V and J genes are TRBV7-6 and TRBJ1-4; no clear D. Trimming cost V 5 bases and J 3 bases, with 1 base left between them. In germline, CDR1 is SGHVS, CDR2 FNYEAQ. The CDR3 extends over 11 amino acids. DNA of the CDR3: TGTGCCAGCAGCCCTAATGAAAAACTGTTTTTT. It yields the protein CASSPNEKLFF.

This clonotype occurred many times. This chain links TRBV5-1 with TRBJ2-5; possibly TRBD1 for D (7 bases). V was shortened by 3 bases and J by 1 base, with 10 bases between the two germline ends. This CDR3 spans 14 amino acids. Looked up from germline, CDR1 is SGHRS and CDR2 is YFSETQ. The CDR3 loop is CASSSQGGQETQYF. The CDR3 nucleotides read TGCGCCAGCAGCTCGCAGGGGGGCCAAGAGACCCAGTACTTC.

The table lists this clonotype with many counts. This chain connects TRBV5-6 to TRBJ2-2; a weak D match, TRBD1 (5 bases). This CDR3 contains 17 residues. CDR1 and CDR2 from the germline V gene are SGHDT and YYEEEE. V was clipped by 1 base and J by 2 bases, with 15 bases between them. This CDR3 is CASSLRRQGVNTGELFF. DNA of the CDR3: TGTGCCAGCAGCTTGAGGCGGCAGGGTGTTAACACCGGGGAGCTGTTTTTT.

This clonotype was observed at least ten times. The V and J genes are TRBV29-1 and TRBJ2-2; the D gene is possibly TRBD1 (5 bases). Looked up from germline, CDR1 is SQVTM and CDR2 is ANQGSEA. V dropped 6 bases and J dropped 0 bases, with 11 bases sitting between them. The CDR3 is made up of 14 amino acids. The CDR3 here is CSVAQVTNTGELFF. The CDR3 nucleotides read TGCAGCGTGGCACAGGTGACGAACACCGGGGAGCTGTTTTTT.

This clonotype was detected ten times or more. The V gene is TRBV12-3 or TRBV12-4, the J gene TRBJ2-2, with unresolved D. Trimming took 7 bases from V and 6 from J, leaving 12 bases between them. This CDR3 spans 13 amino acids. CDR3 sequence: CASTLIPAGELFF. The CDR3 nucleotides read TGTGCCAGCACGCTGATACCGGCCGGGGAGCTGTTTTTT.

This clonotype was seen a few times. The chain employs TRBV24-1 and TRBJ2-2; no clear D. The CDR3 totals 17 residues. V was clipped by 0 bases and J by 4 bases, with 14 bases between them. Germline V CDR1 and CDR2: KGHDR, SFDVKD. The CDR3 DNA is TGTGCCACCAGTGATTTGTCAAAGGGTCAGGTCACCGGGGAGCTGTTTTTT. It codes for CATSDLSKGQVTGELFF.

At least ten counts were recorded for this clonotype. The chain recombines TRBV6-1 with TRBJ1-1; D gene uncertain. This CDR3 contains 11 residues. The V gene's germline CDR1 is MNHNS and CDR2 SASEGT. Trimming pared 6 bases from V and 4 bases from J, leaving 6 bases between. The CDR3 DNA reads as TGTGCCAGCAGCCCGGTCACTGAAGCTTTCTTT. Protein product: CASSPVTEAFF.